This T cell receptor (beta chain) came from a study of shared clonotypes between healthy human individuals. Among the donors, all were Caucasian adults who lived in Nashville, Tennessee. The study used about 100 million PBMCs per unsorted sample for genomic DNA. Several immunoSEQ plates held equal portions of the genomic DNA taken from each subset. Assay: immunoSEQ multiplex PCR; the TCRdb copy retains only in-frame clones and omits some. Among some 530,000 clones listed, approximately 78% were seen once. CDR1 SGDLS and CDR2 YYNGEE come from the germline V gene. V dropped 3 bases and J dropped 2 bases, with 14 bases sitting between them. This CDR3 is 15 amino acids long.

The specimen sequenced was PBMCs. This rearrangement joins TRBV9 to TRBJ1-1; D call uncertain. The receptor comes from a woman aged 40 to 50 in good health. Some clones in this sample may be carry-over from other donors' samples. The CDR3 DNA reads as TGTGCCAGCAGCGGAGGCCCGCACAGTAACACTGAAGCTTTCTTT. Translation gives CASSGGPHSNTEAFF.